The clone carrying this T cell receptor beta chain occurred a few times. Its antigen is as yet unknown. These data are taken from a study of molecular identifiers for immune sequencing clone quantification. Study-wide findings and caveats: A single cell's spiked Jurkat TCR RNA was reportedly detectable among one million naive cells.

The V gene's germline CDR1 is GTSNPN and CDR2 SVGIG (reference sequence). This CDR3 is built from 16 residues. The V gene lost 1 base and the J gene lost 1 base, with 16 bases spanning the gap. Bulk TCR libraries used previously described methods and listed TCR primers. TCRdb processed the PCR reads anew with MiXCR; each CDR3 protein has one entry. The sample records 50,000 to 70,000 distinct CDR3 sequences, approximately 18% being singletons. The gene calls are TRBV30 and TRBJ1-1; unclear D gene. The specimen sequenced was naive CD8+ T cells from blood, with Jurkat cell RNA spiked in. Subset denoted: FACS-sorted CD8+CD4-CCR7+CD45RA+ naive T cells. This TCR was sampled from a human donor in good health. Some libraries in this study had Jurkat cell RNA spiked in. In DNA form, the CDR3 reads TGTGCCTGGAGTGCAGTGGGGATCGGAGGGAACACTGAAGCTTTCTTT. The encoded protein is CAWSAVGIGGNTEAFF.